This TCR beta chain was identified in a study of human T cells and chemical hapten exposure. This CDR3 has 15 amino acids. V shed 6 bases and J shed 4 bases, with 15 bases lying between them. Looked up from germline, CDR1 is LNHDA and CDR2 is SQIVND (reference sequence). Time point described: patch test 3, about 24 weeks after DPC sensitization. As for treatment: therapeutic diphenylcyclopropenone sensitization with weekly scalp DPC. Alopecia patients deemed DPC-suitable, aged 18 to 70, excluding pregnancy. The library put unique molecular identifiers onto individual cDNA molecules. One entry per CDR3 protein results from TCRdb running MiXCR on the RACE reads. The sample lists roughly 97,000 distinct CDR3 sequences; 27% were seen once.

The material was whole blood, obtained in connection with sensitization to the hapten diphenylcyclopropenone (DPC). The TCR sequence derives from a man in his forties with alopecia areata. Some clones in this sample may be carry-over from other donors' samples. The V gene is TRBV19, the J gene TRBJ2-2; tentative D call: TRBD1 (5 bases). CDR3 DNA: TGTGCCAGTAGCCCTCTAGGCAGGGTCACCGGGGAGCTGTTTTTT. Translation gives CASSPLGRVTGELFF.